The TCR beta chain under discussion was sequenced for a study of blood T cell repertoires in COVID-19 (TCRdb year 2020). Study-level background: The collaborator samples originated in the United States, Italy and Spain and spanned the acute and convalescent phases of COVID-19. The material from the prospective study consisted of cDNA or gDNA derived from T cells, B-cell-depleted T cells, or PBMCs. Deeply sampled blood TCRbeta repertoires from subjects exposed to, actively infected with, or recovered from COVID-19 were included in the dataset. The repertoires were released in a freely available public database meant as a resource for research on the immune response to SARS-CoV-2. The samples were drawn from the first 160 participants of the ongoing ImmuneRACE study and from 1,254 subjects provided by 6 global collaborators. A de-identified subject ID, COVID-19 status, age in years and sex were almost always included in the sample metadata. HLA class I and class II types, where available, came from metadata supplied by the sample provider rather than from assay-based typing.

Notes on this clone: Which antigen it targets is not known. No per-base quality is available; no much larger clone lies one base away.

The germline V and J ends show losses of 4 bases and 2 bases respectively, and no gene match explains 7 bases of the junction. From the cysteine up to the phenylalanine, the CDR3 has a length of 16 residues. Solely the CDR3 DNA is kept, with 48 bases framed from the first base. Taken from the germline V gene, the CDR1 and CDR2 loops are MGHDK and SYGVNS. Each collaborating institution followed its own protocols to collect whole blood in K2EDTA tubes. For TCRbeta analysis, collaborators shipped samples as frozen whole blood, isolated PBMCs, or DNA extracted from either of those sample types. TCRbeta CDR3 regions were amplified from genomic DNA by means of the immunoSEQ Assay, a bias-controlled multiplex PCR. Per the original workflow: Nucleated cell counts per sample were estimated from amplification of reference gene primers within the assay. To quantify the absolute abundance of each unique TCRbeta CDR3 rearrangement, sequence reads were collapsed and filtered. For each sample, productive Simpson clonality was calculated by taking the square root of Simpson's diversity index across productive rearrangements. TCRdb limited this immuneACCESS table to in-frame rearrangements with V and J called. A share of clones is missing; checked studies link under half to unresolved V genes, and the rest is unexplained. Clone size and the V and J calls come from that table; the DNA yielded D and trimming. In all, the sample holds roughly 350,000 clones, and around 89% of those were seen once. In total, the top ten clones hold under 4.5% of the sample.

Results the study describes overall, beyond this receptor: The amount of clinical and demographic metadata varied by source and participant and was provided uncurated.

The specimen sequenced was peripheral blood. This clonotype was sampled from a woman aged 45-59 years with active or convalescent COVID-19. The sequence joins TRBV25-1 to TRBJ1-3; TRBD1 agrees with 8 junctional bases. The nucleotides are TGTGCCAGCAGTGCATCCTACAGGGGGACTGGAAACACCATATATTTT. Translation gives CASSASYRGTGNTIYF.